A single sample gave rise to the 14 T cell receptor beta chains below, sequenced in a study of blood T cell repertoires in COVID-19. Generated by immunoSEQ multiplex PCR, the TCRdb table keeps only in-frame clones and is missing some. Here the sample spans around 140,000 clones, roughly 80% being singletons. The sequenced sample consisted of peripheral blood. The receptors here all came from a man in his sixties with acute or convalescent COVID-19.

This clone appeared a single time. The chain links TRBV29-1 to TRBJ1-1; possible D gene TRBD1, 6 bases. This CDR3 is built from 14 residues. V was clipped by 7 bases and J by 4 bases, with 19 bases between them. From germline, CDR1 is SQVTM and CDR2 ANQGSEA. The CDR3 DNA follows: TGCAGCGCCGTACAGGGCCCAGAGGGCACTGAAGCTTTCTTT. Its protein product is CSAVQGPEGTEAFF.

V is TRBV7-2 and J is TRBJ2-2; 8 bases align to TRBD1. The CDR3 extends over 14 amino acids. V lost 10 bases and J lost 3; bases outside the gene matches: 7. Germline CDR1 is SGHTA and CDR2 is FQGNSA. In DNA form, the CDR3 reads TGTGCCACGATACAGGGGGGTCACACCGGGGAGCTGTTTTTT. It is translated as CATIQGGHTGELFF.

The chain couples TRBV5-1 to TRBJ2-1; a weak D match, TRBD1 (5 bases). Per the germline V gene, CDR1 is SGHRS and CDR2 is YFSETQ. Trimming pared 3 bases from V and 7 bases from J, leaving 14 bases between. The CDR3 is made up of 14 amino acids. CDR3 in amino acids: CASSSQNNRNEQFF. In DNA form, the CDR3 reads TGCGCCAGCAGCTCGCAAAACAACAGGAATGAGCAGTTCTTC.

CDR3 sequence: CTSSQAGVTPTDTQYF. The CDR3 nucleotides read TGCACCAGCAGCCAAGCGGGGGTAACACCCACAGATACGCAGTATTTT. The chain is built from TRBV1 and TRBJ2-3; the tabulated D call, TRBD2, remains unverified against the DNA. TRBV1 is a pseudogene segment. The CDR3 is 16 residues long.

The table lists this clone with many counts. The CDR3 here is CASSSLTSERYEQYF. The CDR3 coding sequence is TGTGCCAGCAGTTCCCTGACTAGTGAAAGGTACGAGCAGTACTTC. The chain uses TRBV27 and TRBJ2-7; D is possibly TRBD2 (6 bases). The V and J ends lost 4 bases and 4 bases respectively, with 17 bases between them. The germline V gene has CDR1 MNHEY and CDR2 SMNVEV (reference sequence). The CDR3 spans 15 residues.

The rearrangement uses TRBV25-1 and TRBJ2-7; 10 nucleotides agree with TRBD1. This CDR3 is built from 13 residues. V dropped 9 bases and J dropped 4; count of bases not matched to a gene: 6. Germline CDR1 and CDR2: MGHDK and SYGVNS. CDR3 DNA: TGTGCCAGGACCTGGGACAGGGGTTACGAGCAGTACTTC. Amino acid sequence: CARTWDRGYEQYF.

The V and J genes are TRBV5-1 and TRBJ2-2, with 9 bases matching TRBD2. Germline trimming cut 4 bases from V and 4 bases from J; bases unmatched to any gene: 2. Germline lookup yields CDR1 SGHRS and CDR2 YFSETQ. The CDR3 is 14 residues long. The CDR3 nucleotides read TGCGCCAGCAGCGCGACTAGCGGCACCGGGGAGCTGTTTTTT. Translating gives CASSATSGTGELFF.

This chain links TRBV3-1 (or the pseudogene TRBV3-2) with TRBJ2-7; a possible D gene is TRBD2 (6 bases). This CDR3 region has 18 residues. The V gene's germline CDR1 is LGHDT and CDR2 YNNKEL (reference sequence). V was trimmed by 0 bases and J by 5 bases, leaving 23 bases between them. The CDR3 coding sequence is TGTGCCAGCAGCCAAGATGGGGGACTCAACCTGCTTATCAACGAGCAGTACTTC. As protein: CASSQDGGLNLLINEQYF.

J is TRBJ2-5 and V is TRBV10-2; 10 bases match TRBD2. CDR1 and CDR2 from the germline V gene are WSHSY and SAAADI. V lost 5 bases, J lost 5 bases, and 5 bases stayed unmatched. The CDR3 is 14 residues long. CDR3 nucleotide sequence: TGCGCCAGCAGTCGAGCGGGGGGGGATGAGACCCAGTACTTC. Translating it yields CASSRAGGDETQYF.

This chain joins TRBV5-1 and TRBJ1-3, with D hard to call. The germline V gene encodes CDR1 SGHRS and CDR2 YFSETQ. This CDR3 has 13 residues. Deletions cut 0 bases from V and 3 bases from J, with 4 bases between. DNA of the CDR3: TGCGCCAGCAGCTTGGAGCTTGGAAACACCATATATTTT. This translates into CASSLELGNTIYF. Combining the CDR3 with reference TRBV5-1 and TRBJ1-3 gives the whole variable domain KAGVTQTPRYLIKTRGQQVTLSCSPISGHRSVSWYQQTPGQGLQFLFEYFSETQRNKGNFPGRFSGRQFSNSRSEMNVSTLELGDSALYLCASSLELGNTIYFGEGSWLTVV.

The chain joins TRBV3-1 (or the pseudogene TRBV3-2) to TRBJ2-1; 9 bases are a match to TRBD2. This CDR3 spans 14 amino acids. The germline V gene encodes CDR1 LGHDT and CDR2 YNNKEL (reference sequence). V lost 3 bases, J lost 9 bases, and 6 bases stayed unmatched. The CDR3 nucleotides read TGTGCCAGCAGCCAGGGACTAGCAACGGGTGAGCAGTTCTTC. It specifies CASSQGLATGEQFF.

The chain combines TRBV6-5 with TRBJ1-2; 8 nucleotides line up with TRBD1. J lost 10 bases, V lost 0 bases, and 7 bases had no gene match. The CDR3 runs 14 residues. CDR1 is MNHEY and CDR2 is SVGAGI in the germline V gene. The CDR3 is CASSYSGDRSFYTF. DNA for the CDR3: TGTGCCAGCAGTTACTCCGGGGACAGGTCCTTCTACACCTTC.

The V call is TRBV5-4, the J call TRBJ2-7; weak D call: TRBD1 (5 bases). The germline CDR1 and CDR2 sequences are SGHNT and YYREEE (reference sequence). V was cut by 10 bases and J by 0 bases, with 8 bases left in between. The CDR3 has 11 residues. The CDR3 DNA reads TGTGCCTTCGACAGCTCCTACGAGCAGTACTTC. It is translated as CAFDSSYEQYF.

This chain connects TRBV19 to TRBJ2-1; D not certain. Germline loops: CDR1 LNHDA, CDR2 SQIVND (reference sequence). V shed 4 bases and J shed 4 bases, with 11 bases lying between them. The CDR3 contains 14 residues. CDR3 loop: CASSSSVIYNEQFF. In DNA form, the CDR3 reads TGTGCCAGTAGTAGTTCAGTAATATACAATGAGCAGTTCTTC.